The 7 T cell receptor beta chains given below trace back to one sample, sequenced in a study of blood T cells in healthy people across ages. Then a second PCR, running roughly 7 to 12 cycles, was carried out with a sample-barcoded 5' primer and a J-beta primer mix. TCRdb independently ran MiXCR on the 5' RACE reads; one entry per CDR3 protein. The sample includes more than 1,400,000 distinct CDR3 sequences, about 40% seen only once; the top ten take roughly 7.9%. The source material was blood. The source is a woman aged 18-35 years in good health.

V is TRBV12-3 or TRBV12-4 and J is TRBJ1-1, with 8 nucleotides matching TRBD1. V was pared by 5 bases and J by 4 bases, with 9 bases of the junction left unmatched. This CDR3 comprises 15 residues. CDR3 coding DNA: TGTGCCAGCAGTGCCCGACAGGGGCGGTCCACTGAAGCTTTCTTT. Translated: CASSARQGRSTEAFF.

This sequence joins TRBV20-1 and TRBJ1-2; 9 nucleotides line up with TRBD1. Trimming took 6 bases from V and 4 from J; bases not matched to a gene: 6. This CDR3 is built from 13 residues. Germline V lookup: CDR1 DFQATT, CDR2 SNEGSKA (reference sequence). The CDR3 here is CSARQGVGYGYTF. In DNA, the CDR3 is TGCAGTGCCAGACAGGGGGTGGGCTATGGCTACACCTTC.

V usage is TRBV2 and J usage is TRBJ2-7, with unresolved D. Trimming removed 6 bases at V and 2 bases at J, with 11 bases between. CDR1 is SNHLY and CDR2 is FYNNEI in the germline V gene. The CDR3 contains 13 residues. The CDR3 bases are TGTGCCAGCAGATGGACGGCGGCCTACGAGCAGTACTTC. This sequence encodes CASRWTAAYEQYF.

This clonotype showed up just a few times. The chain has TRBV10-3 and TRBJ2-5, with D maybe TRBD2 (6 bases). Trimming stripped 0 bases from V and 5 bases from J, with 10 bases between. Germline V gene sequence: CDR1 ENHRY, CDR2 SYGVKD. The CDR3 runs 14 residues. CDR3 residues: CAISESGGWETQYF. The DNA for the CDR3 is TGTGCCATCAGTGAGTCGGGGGGTTGGGAGACCCAGTACTTC.

V and J are TRBV25-1 and TRBJ2-1; D is ambiguous. The end of the DNA is better explained by TRBJ2-7, so the J call may be wrong. The CDR3 length is 13 residues. Germline CDR1 is MGHDK and CDR2 is SYGVNS. The CDR3 loop reads CASRAANYNEQYF. DNA of the CDR3: TGTGCCAGCAGGGCGGCTAACTACAATGAGCAGTACTTC.

The genes are TRBV6-2 or TRBV6-3 and TRBJ2-7; TRBD1 matches at 7 bases. This CDR3 contains 14 residues. J was trimmed by 4 bases and V by 7 bases; bases with no gene match: 10. CDR1 MNHEY and CDR2 SVGEGT come from the germline V gene. The CDR3 spells CASTLRTGNYEQYF. DNA of the CDR3: TGTGCCAGCACCCTACGGACAGGAAATTACGAGCAGTACTTC.

The V gene is TRBV24-1, the J gene TRBJ2-5; D is uncertain. This CDR3 spans 15 amino acids. CDR1 is KGHDR, CDR2 SFDVKD, per germline. V dropped 3 bases and J dropped 1 base, with 11 bases sitting between them. The CDR3 DNA is TGTGCCACCAGTGATGCGACAAGGATCCAAGAGACCCAGTACTTC. This gives the protein CATSDATRIQETQYF.